This T cell receptor (beta chain) was sequenced during a study of shared T cell receptors in the human thymus (dated by TCRdb to the early 2020s). About the full investigation: The study examined how self-reactive, shared T-cell receptor alpha chains are generated in the human thymus.

The CDR3 numbers 16 residues from cysteine through phenylalanine. Just CDR3 DNA is preserved here, 48 bases in frame from base 1. At the junction V is shortened by 3 bases and J by 3 bases; bases outside the gene matches: 10. CDR1 and CDR2 are drawn from the germline V gene: SGDLS, YYNGEE. The library was made by the immunoSEQ multiplex PCR assay. What TCRdb holds here is the immuneACCESS table cut down to in-frame rearrangements. Part of the clones is not present; checked against another copy, under half of the missing clones reflect an unresolved V gene, and the others are unexplained. The table for this sample lists 720,000 or so clones; 80% to 90% of them were counted only once. Over 0.008% of the sample comes from the top ten. Concerning this clone: The antigen this receptor binds is unknown. Base quality data are lacking; no much larger clone is found one base away.

The sample was also reused in another study, on human thymus T cells. Looking at the second paper: Donors were immunologically healthy infants undergoing open corrective cardiac surgery for congenital heart defects in Finland. Thymus tissue was collected as surgical resects that were removed during corrective cardiac surgery. V and J gene segment usage appeared biased in both thymic and peripheral blood repertoires. Highly overlapping thymic TCR repertoires among unrelated individuals were reported in the related research. The study characterized TCR alpha and beta repertoires from under ten infant thymus samples and a few related peripheral blood samples. The infant donors were roughly 6 to 250 days old, and the cohort included five or six males and two females. Thymocytes were released mechanically from tissue and stored at -70 °C as pellets of roughly 9-32 million cells. A QIAsymphony instrument was used to extract genomic DNA from frozen cell pellets. The immunoSEQ multiplex PCR assay was used to amplify the TCRB and TCRAD loci from a standardized quantity of quality-controlled genomic DNA. The amplicons spanned the V(D)J region and were long enough to cover the CDR3 and allow V and J genes to be identified. The commercial immunoSEQ service was used to sequence amplicons on an Illumina platform. Primer bias and sequencing errors were corrected using previously described methods, and TCRAD and TCRB definitions followed the IMGT database. Analysis of the repertoires was done with immunoSEQ Analyzer 3.0 and VDJTools and included basic statistics, V/J segment usage, diversity estimates, rarefaction and pairwise overlap. Chao1, ChaoE, Efron-Thisted, Shannon and inverse Simpson indices were used to estimate diversity, which was also estimated on datasets down-sampled to the smallest sample. Repertoire overlap used strict matching of CDR3 nucleotide sequence, V gene and J gene, with Jaccard-based multidimensional scaling clustering. On average, roughly 850,000 unique TCRB clonotypes were obtained from thymus samples, compared with 75,000 to 90,000 from blood samples.

Source material: thymocytes. Recombination connected TRBV9 to TRBJ2-7, with 9 bases matching TRBD1. The sequence was collected from a girl less than two years old with a congenital heart defect. Donor details come from another sample of the same person, matched by shared clones. At the DNA level, the sequence is TGTGCCAGCAGCGCGTGGGGGGACAGGGCCTTCTACGAGCAGTACTTC. Its coded protein is CASSAWGDRAFYEQYF.